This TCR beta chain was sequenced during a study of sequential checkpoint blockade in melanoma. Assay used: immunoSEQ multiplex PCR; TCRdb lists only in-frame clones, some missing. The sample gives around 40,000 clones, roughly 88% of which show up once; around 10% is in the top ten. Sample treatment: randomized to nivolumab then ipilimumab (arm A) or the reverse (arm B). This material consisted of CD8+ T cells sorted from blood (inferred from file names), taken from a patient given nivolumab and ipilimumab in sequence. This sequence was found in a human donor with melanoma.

CDR3 DNA: TGTGCCAGCAGCTTAGAACCCGTAAGCGGGAGAACGACCGGGGAGCTGTTTTTT. Translating it yields CASSLEPVSGRTTGELFF. This chain links TRBV7-6 with TRBJ2-2, with 8 bases lining up with TRBD2. CDR3 size: 18 residues. Trimming removed 1 base from V and 5 bases from J; junction bases left unmatched: 12. Germline-derived CDR1 and CDR2 are SGHVS and FNYEAQ.